Shown below are 5 T cell receptor beta chains from a single sample sequenced in a study of CXCR3-negative and CXCR3-positive naive CD8 T cells. 5' RACE with UMI labels generated the TRB cDNA libraries. TCRdb re-called the 5' RACE reads and catalogs CDR3 proteins one per entry, DNA excluded. This sample carries roughly 90,000 distinct CDR3 sequences, with approximately 1.5% going to the ten biggest clones. Sequencing was performed on naive CXCR3- CD8+ T cells from blood. Described subset: CD45RO-CCR7+CD27+CD95- naive CD8+ T cells lacking CXCR3 (TNR3-). These receptor sequences come from a human donor in good health. Some clones in this sample may be carry-over from other donors' samples.

The V gene is TRBV7-9, the J gene TRBJ2-5; TCRdb reports TRBD1, a call that lacks DNA to check it against. The germline gives CDR1 SEHNR, CDR2 FQNEAQ (reference sequence). This CDR3 has 15 residues. The CDR3 spells CASSVPGQREETQYF.

The gene calls are TRBV5-1 and TRBJ2-2; the TCRdb call, TRBD1, lacks DNA for checking. The V gene's germline CDR1 is SGHRS and CDR2 YFSETQ. The CDR3 contains 16 residues. The CDR3 here is CASSLIQDSNTGELFF.

The CDR3 here is CASSSFQRGGRSYNEQFF. This sequence joins TRBV28 and TRBJ2-1; without DNA, the TCRdb call of TRBD2 cannot be checked. CDR1 is MDHEN, CDR2 SYDVKM, per germline. The CDR3 runs 18 residues.

This rearrangement joins TRBV28 to TRBJ2-3; TCRdb's assignment of TRBD1 cannot be checked, as there is no DNA. The CDR3 extends over 15 amino acids. Germline V lookup: CDR1 MDHEN, CDR2 SYDVKM. The chain's CDR3 is CASQLRDRGVDTQYF.

The gene calls are TRBV29-1 and TRBJ1-1. Germline V gene lookup returns CDR1 SQVTM and CDR2 ANQGSEA. The CDR3 loop spans 12 amino acids. Here the CDR3 reads CSVDFRNTEAFF. Looking up the rest from reference TRBV29-1 and TRBJ1-1 gives the full variable domain: SAVISQKPSRDICQRGTSLTIQCQVDSQVTMMFWYRQQPGQSLTLIATANQGSEATYESGFVIDKFPISRPNLTFSTLTVSNMSPEDSSIYLCSVDFRNTEAFFGQGTRLTVV.